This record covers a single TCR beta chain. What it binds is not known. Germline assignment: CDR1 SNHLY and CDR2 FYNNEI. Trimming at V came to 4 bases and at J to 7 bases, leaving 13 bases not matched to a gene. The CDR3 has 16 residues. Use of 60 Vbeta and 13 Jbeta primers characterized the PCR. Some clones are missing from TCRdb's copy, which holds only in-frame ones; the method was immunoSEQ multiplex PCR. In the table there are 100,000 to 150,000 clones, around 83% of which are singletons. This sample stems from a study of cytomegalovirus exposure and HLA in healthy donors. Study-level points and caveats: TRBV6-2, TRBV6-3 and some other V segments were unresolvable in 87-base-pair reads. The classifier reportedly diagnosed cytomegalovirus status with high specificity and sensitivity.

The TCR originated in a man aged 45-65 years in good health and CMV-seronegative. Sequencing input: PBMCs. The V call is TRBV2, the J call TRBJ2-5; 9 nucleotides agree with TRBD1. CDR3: CASSAGQGIDWSTQYF. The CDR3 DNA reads TGTGCCAGCAGTGCGGGACAGGGAATTGATTGGTCGACCCAGTACTTC.